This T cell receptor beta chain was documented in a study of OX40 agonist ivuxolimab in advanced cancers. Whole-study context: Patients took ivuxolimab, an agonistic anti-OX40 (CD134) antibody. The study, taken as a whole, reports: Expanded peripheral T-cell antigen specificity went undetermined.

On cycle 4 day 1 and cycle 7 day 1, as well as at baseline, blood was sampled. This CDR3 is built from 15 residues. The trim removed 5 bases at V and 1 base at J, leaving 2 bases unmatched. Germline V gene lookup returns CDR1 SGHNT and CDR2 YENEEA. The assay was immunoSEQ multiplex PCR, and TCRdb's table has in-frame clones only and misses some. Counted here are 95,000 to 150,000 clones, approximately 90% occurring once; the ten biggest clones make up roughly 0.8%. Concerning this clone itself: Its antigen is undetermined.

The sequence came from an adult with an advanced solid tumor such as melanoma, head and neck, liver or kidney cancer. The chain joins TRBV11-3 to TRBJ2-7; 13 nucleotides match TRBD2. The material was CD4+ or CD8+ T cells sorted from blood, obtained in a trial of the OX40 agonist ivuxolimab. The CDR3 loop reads CASSRTSGGSYEQYF. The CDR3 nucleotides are TGTGCCAGCAGCCGGACTAGCGGGGGTTCCTACGAGCAGTACTTC.